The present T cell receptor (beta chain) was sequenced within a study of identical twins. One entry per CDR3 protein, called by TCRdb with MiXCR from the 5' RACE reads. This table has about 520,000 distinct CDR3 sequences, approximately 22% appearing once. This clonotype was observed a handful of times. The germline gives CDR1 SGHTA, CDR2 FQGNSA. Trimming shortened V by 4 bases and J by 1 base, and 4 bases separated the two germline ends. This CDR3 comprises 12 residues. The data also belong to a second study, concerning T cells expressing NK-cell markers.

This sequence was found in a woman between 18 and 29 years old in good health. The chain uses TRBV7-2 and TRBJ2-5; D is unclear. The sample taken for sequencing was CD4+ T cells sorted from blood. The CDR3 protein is CASSYFQETQYF. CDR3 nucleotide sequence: TGTGCCAGCAGCTACTTCCAAGAGACCCAGTACTTC.